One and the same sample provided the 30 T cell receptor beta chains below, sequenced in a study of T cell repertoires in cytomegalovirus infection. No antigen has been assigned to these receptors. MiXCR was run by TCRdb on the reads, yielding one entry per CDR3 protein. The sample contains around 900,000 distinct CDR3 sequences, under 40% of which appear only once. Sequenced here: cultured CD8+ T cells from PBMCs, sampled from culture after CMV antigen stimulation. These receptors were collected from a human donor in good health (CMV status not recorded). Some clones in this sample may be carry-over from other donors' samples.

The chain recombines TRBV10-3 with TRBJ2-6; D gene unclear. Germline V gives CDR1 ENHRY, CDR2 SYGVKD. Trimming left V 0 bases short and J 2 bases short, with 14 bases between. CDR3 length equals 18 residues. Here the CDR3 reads CAISESDKESPGANVLTF. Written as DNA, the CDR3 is TGTGCCATCAGTGAGTCAGACAAGGAATCTCCTGGGGCCAACGTCCTGACTTTC.

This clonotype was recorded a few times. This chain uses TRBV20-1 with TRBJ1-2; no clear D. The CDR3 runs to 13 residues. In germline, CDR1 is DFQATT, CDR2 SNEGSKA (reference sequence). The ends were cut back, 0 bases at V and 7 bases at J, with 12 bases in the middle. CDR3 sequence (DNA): TGCAGTGCTAGAGATTTGGGTCCTACTGGCTACACCTTC. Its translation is CSARDLGPTGYTF.

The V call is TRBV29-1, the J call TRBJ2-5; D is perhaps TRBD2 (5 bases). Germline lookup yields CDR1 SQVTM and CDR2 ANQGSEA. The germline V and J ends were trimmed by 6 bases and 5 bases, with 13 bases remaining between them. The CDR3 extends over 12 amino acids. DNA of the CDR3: TGCAGCGTCTCCGCGGAGGAGGAGACCCAGTACTTC. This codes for CSVSAEEETQYF.

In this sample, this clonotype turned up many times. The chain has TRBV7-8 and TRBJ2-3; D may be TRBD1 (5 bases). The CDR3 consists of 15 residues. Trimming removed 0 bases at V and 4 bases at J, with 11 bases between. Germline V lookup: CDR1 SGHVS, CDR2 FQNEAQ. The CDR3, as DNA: TGTGCCAGCAGCTTAGCGGGGCGTGGGGCAGATACGCAGTATTTT. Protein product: CASSLAGRGADTQYF.

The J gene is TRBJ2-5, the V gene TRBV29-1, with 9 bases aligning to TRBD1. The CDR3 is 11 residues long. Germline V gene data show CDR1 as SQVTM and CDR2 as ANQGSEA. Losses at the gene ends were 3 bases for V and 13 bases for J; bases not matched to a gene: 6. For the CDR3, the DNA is TGCAGCGTTGAGGGACAGGGTCCCCCGTACTTC. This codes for CSVEGQGPPYF.

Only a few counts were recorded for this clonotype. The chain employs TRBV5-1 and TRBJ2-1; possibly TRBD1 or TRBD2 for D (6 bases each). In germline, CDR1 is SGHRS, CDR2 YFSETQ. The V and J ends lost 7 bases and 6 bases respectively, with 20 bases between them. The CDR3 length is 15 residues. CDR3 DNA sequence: TGCGCCAGCGCCCTTCGCCGGGGGCGGCCCAATGAGCAGTTCTTC. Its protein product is CASALRRGRPNEQFF.

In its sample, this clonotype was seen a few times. DNA for the CDR3: TGCAGTGCCAGGCCGGGACTAGCGGCCGGGGAGCTGTTTTTT. Protein: CSARPGLAAGELFF. This chain connects TRBV20-1 to TRBJ2-2; TRBD2 matches at 11 bases. The germline gives CDR1 DFQATT, CDR2 SNEGSKA (reference sequence). This CDR3 region has 14 residues. V lost 6 bases and J lost 6; bases outside the gene matches: 6.

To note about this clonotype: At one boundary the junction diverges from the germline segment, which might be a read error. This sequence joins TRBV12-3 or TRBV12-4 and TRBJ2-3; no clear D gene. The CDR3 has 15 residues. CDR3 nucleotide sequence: TGTGTCAGCAGCTCCGGGCCCCACCTCACAGATACGCAGTATTTT. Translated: CVSSSGPHLTDTQYF.

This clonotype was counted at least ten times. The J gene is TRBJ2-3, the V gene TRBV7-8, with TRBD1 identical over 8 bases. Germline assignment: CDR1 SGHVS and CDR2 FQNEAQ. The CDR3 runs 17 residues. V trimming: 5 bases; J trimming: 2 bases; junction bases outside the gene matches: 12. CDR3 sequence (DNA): TGTGCCAGCAGCGAGGTGACCGGGACAGGAATCACAGATACGCAGTATTTT. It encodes CASSEVTGTGITDTQYF.

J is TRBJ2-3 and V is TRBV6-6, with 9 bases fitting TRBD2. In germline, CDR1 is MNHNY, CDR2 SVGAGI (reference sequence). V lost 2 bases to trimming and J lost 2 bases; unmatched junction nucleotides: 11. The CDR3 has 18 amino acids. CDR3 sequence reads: CASSYTSGGLNPTDTQYF. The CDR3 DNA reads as TGTGCCAGCAGTTACACCAGCGGGGGGCTCAACCCCACAGATACGCAGTATTTT.

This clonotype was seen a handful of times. Here the CDR3 DNA reads TGTGCCAGCAGAACCCGGGTCGCAAGTGCCACTGAAGCTTTCTTT. This codes for CASRTRVASATEAFF. The chain couples TRBV7-8 to TRBJ1-1; no clear D gene. The V gene lost 6 bases and the J gene lost 4 bases, with 18 bases spanning the gap. Germline V gives CDR1 SGHVS, CDR2 FQNEAQ. This CDR3 is built from 15 residues. Drawing the rest from reference TRBV7-8 and TRBJ1-1, the complete variable domain is GAGVSQSPRYKVAKRGQDVALRCDPISGHVSLFWYQQALGQGPEFLTYFQNEAQLDKSGLPSDRFFAERPEGSVSTLKIQRTQQEDSAVYLCASRTRVASATEAFFGQGTRLTVV.

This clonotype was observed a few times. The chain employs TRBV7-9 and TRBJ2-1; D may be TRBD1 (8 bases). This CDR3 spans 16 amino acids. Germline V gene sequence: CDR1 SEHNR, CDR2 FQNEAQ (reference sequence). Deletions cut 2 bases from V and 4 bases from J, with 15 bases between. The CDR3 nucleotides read TGTGCCAGCAGCTTAACAGGGGGGGCCTCATACAATGAGCAGTTCTTC. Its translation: CASSLTGGASYNEQFF.

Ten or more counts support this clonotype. The CDR3 DNA reads as TGTGCCAGCAGCAGGCGGGGAAACACCGGGGAGCTGTTTTTT. As protein: CASSRRGNTGELFF. J is TRBJ2-2 and V is TRBV11-2; tentatively, D is TRBD2 (6 bases). Germline CDR1 and CDR2: SGHAT and FQNNGV. This CDR3 is 14 amino acids long. V was shortened by 5 bases and J by 2 bases, with 9 bases between the two germline ends.

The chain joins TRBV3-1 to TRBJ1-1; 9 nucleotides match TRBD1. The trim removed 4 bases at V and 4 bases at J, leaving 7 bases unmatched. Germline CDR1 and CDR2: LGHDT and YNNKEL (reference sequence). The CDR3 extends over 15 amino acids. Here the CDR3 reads CASSPSHRGPTEAFF. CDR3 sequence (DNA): TGTGCCAGCAGCCCCTCACACAGGGGGCCCACTGAAGCTTTCTTT. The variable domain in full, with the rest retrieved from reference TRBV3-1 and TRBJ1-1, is DTAVSQTPKYLVTQMGNDKSIKCEQNLGHDTMYWYKQDSKKFLKIMFSYNNKELIINETVPNRFSPKSPDKAHLNLHINSLELGDSAVYFCASSPSHRGPTEAFFGQGTRLTVV.

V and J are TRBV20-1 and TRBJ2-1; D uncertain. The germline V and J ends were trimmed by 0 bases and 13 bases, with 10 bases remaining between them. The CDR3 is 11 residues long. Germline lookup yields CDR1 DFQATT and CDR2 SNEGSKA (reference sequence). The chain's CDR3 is CSARDLGFQFF. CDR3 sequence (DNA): TGCAGTGCTAGAGATCTCGGCTTCCAGTTCTTC.

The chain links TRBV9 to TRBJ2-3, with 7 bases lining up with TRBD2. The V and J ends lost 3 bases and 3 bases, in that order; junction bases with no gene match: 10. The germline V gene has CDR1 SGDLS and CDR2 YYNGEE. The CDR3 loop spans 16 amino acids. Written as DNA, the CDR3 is TGTGCCAGCAGCGCTCAGGGCGGGGGTAGGACAGATACGCAGTATTTT. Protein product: CASSAQGGGRTDTQYF.

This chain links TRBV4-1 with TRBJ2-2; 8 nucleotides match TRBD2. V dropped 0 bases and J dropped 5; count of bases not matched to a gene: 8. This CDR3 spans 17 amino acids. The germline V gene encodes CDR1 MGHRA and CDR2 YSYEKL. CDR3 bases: TGCGCCAGCAGCCAAGATCTACTAGCGGAGGGTACCGGGGAGCTGTTTTTT. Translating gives CASSQDLLAEGTGELFF.

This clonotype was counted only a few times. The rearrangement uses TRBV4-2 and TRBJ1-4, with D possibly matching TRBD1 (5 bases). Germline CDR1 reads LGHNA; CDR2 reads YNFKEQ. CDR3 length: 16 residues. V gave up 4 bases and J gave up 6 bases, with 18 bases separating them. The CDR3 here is CASSPYGTKWDEKLFF. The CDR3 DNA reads TGTGCCAGCAGCCCCTATGGGACCAAGTGGGATGAAAAACTGTTTTTT.

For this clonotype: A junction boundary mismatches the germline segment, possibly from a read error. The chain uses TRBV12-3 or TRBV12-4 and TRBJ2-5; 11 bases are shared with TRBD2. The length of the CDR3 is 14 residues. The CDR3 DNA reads TGTGCCAGCAGTCTAGCGGGGGGAACCGGGACCCAGTACTTC. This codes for CASSLAGGTGTQYF.

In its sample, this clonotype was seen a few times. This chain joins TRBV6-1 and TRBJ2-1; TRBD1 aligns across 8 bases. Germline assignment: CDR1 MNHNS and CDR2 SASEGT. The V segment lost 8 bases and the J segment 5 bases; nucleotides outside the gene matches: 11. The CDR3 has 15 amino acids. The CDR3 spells CASQNIGQGDNEQFF. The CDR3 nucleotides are TGTGCCAGCCAAAATATCGGACAGGGAGACAATGAGCAGTTCTTC.

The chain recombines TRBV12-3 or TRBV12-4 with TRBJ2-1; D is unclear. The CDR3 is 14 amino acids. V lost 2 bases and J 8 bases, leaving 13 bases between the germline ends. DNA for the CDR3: TGTGCCAGCAGTTTACAAGAGGCGTTCGATGAGCAGTTCTTC. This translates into CASSLQEAFDEQFF.

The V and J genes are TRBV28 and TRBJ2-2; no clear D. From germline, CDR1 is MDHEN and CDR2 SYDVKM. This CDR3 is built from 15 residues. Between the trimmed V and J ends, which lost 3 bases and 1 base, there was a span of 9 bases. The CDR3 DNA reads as TGTGCCAGCAGTTTTATAGGCAGGAACACCGGGGAGCTGTTTTTT. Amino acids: CASSFIGRNTGELFF.

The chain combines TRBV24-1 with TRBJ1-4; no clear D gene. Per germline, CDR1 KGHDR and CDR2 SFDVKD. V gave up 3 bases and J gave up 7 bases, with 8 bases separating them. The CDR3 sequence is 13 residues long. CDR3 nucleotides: TGTGCCACCAGTGATGAGGCAGGTGAAAAACTGTTTTTT. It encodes CATSDEAGEKLFF.

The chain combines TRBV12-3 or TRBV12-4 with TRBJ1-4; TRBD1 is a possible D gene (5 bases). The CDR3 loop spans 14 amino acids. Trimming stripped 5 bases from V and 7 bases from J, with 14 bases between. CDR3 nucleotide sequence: TGTGCCAGCAGTCCCTGGGACCGACTTGAAAAACTGTTTTTT. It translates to CASSPWDRLEKLFF.

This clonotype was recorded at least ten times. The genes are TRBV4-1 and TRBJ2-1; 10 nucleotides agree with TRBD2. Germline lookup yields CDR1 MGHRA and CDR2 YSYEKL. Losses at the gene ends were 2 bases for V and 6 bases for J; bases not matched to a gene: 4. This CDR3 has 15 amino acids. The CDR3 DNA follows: TGCGCCAGCAGCCAAATAGCGGGGGGCGGCAATGAGCAGTTCTTC. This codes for CASSQIAGGGNEQFF.

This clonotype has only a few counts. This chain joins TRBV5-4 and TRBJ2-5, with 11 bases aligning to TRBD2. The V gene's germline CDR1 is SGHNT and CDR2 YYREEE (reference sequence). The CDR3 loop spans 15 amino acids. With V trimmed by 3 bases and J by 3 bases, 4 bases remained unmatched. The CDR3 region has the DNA TGTGCCAGCAGCTACGTTAGCGGGGGGGAAGAGACCCAGTACTTC. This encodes CASSYVSGGEETQYF.

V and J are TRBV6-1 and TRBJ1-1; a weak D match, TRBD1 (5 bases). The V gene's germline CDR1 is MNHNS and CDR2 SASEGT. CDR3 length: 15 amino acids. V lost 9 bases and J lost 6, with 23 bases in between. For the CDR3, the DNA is TGTGCCAGTGCAGGACGGGGCAGGGCCGGAGCTGAAGCTTTCTTT. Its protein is CASAGRGRAGAEAFF.

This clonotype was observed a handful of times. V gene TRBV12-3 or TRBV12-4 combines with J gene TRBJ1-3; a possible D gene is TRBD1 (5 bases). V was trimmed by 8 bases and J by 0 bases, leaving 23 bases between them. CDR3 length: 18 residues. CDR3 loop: CASLGWLTDEYSGNTIYF. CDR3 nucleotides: TGTGCCAGCCTGGGTTGGTTGACAGACGAATACTCTGGAAACACCATATATTTT.

The CDR3 nucleotides are TGTGCCAGCAGCGGTGTGTCGAACACTGAAGCTTTCTTT. This translates into CASSGVSNTEAFF. The chain combines TRBV5-4 with TRBJ1-1, with unresolved D. This CDR3 has 13 amino acids. Trimming removed 4 bases from V and 1 base from J, with 8 bases in between. Germline V CDR1 and CDR2: SGHNT, YYREEE (reference sequence).

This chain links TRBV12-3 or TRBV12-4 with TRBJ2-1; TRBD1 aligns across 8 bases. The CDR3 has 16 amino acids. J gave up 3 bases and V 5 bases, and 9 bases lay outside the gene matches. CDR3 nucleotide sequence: TGTGCCAGCAGTCCCGATATGGGACAGGTCTACAATGAGCAGTTCTTC. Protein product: CASSPDMGQVYNEQFF.